The rows below give T cell receptor beta chains drawn from one sample of a study of T cells in tuberculosis. TCRdb keeps only in-frame clones here, not all; method: immunoSEQ multiplex PCR. The sample shows approximately 35,000 clones, about 95% of them seen only once. The sequencing input was PBMCs. The source of these receptors is a donor aged 10-29 years with latent tuberculosis or without tuberculosis infection. Each CDR3 is given with its conserved first and last residue. The order of the fields is J gene, D gene, clone size, V gene, CDR3 DNA, CDR3 protein. The D gene is left open where the match is weak. The size entry is marked missing in some rows and otherwise reads once, few, many or a size class.

j_gene: TRBJ1-4
d_gene: -
abundance: once
v_gene: TRBV6-4
CDR3nt: TGTGCCAGCAGTGACTCGATAGGGGCTGAGGAAAAACTGTTTTTT
CDR3aa: CASSDSIGAEEKLFF

j_gene: TRBJ1-1
d_gene: -
abundance: -
v_gene: TRBV19
CDR3nt: TGTGCCAGTAGTGCGTCAGGGCGGAACACTGAAGCTTTCTTT
CDR3aa: CASSASGRNTEAFF

j_gene: TRBJ1-2
d_gene: TRBD1
abundance: -
v_gene: TRBV5-1
CDR3nt: TGCGCCAGCAGCTCGGACAGGGTAGTCACCTTC
CDR3aa: CASSSDRVVTF

j_gene: TRBJ1-4
d_gene: -
abundance: -
v_gene: TRBV7-2
CDR3nt: TGTGCCAGCAGCTTACAGGGAACAATTCCAACTAATGAAAAACTGTTTTTT
CDR3aa: CASSLQGTIPTNEKLFF

j_gene: TRBJ2-7
d_gene: -
abundance: few
v_gene: TRBV7-3
CDR3nt: TGTGCCAGCAGCCCACAGTTGGGTAGGGAGCAGTACTTC
CDR3aa: CASSPQLGREQYF

j_gene: TRBJ2-3
d_gene: TRBD2
abundance: -
v_gene: TRBV11-2
CDR3nt: TGTGCCAGCAGCTTAGGTTGGCGGGGGGGAAGAGGGGATACGCAGTATTTT
CDR3aa: CASSLGWRGGRGDTQYF

j_gene: TRBJ1-2
d_gene: TRBD1
abundance: -
v_gene: TRBV18
CDR3nt: TGTGCCAGCTCACCTGCACAGGGGTATAACTATGGCTACACCTTC
CDR3aa: CASSPAQGYNYGYTF

j_gene: TRBJ2-7
d_gene: -
abundance: -
v_gene: TRBV7-8
CDR3nt: TGTGCCAGCAGCTCCAACAGAAACGAGCAGTACTTC
CDR3aa: CASSSNRNEQYF

j_gene: TRBJ2-7
d_gene: TRBD2
abundance: -
v_gene: TRBV19
CDR3nt: TGTGCCAGCACCAGGACTAGCGGGAGCCACGAGCAGTACTTC
CDR3aa: CASTRTSGSHEQYF

j_gene: TRBJ1-2
d_gene: -
abundance: -
v_gene: TRBV25-1
CDR3nt: TGTGCCAGCAGTGCAACCGGGACACTGGGATATGGCTACACCTTC
CDR3aa: CASSATGTLGYGYTF

j_gene: TRBJ2-7
d_gene: -
abundance: -
v_gene: TRBV5-5
CDR3nt: TGTGCCAGCAGCCCGGGGGGCGTAACCTACGAGCAGTACTTC
CDR3aa: CASSPGGVTYEQYF

j_gene: TRBJ1-1
d_gene: -
abundance: -
v_gene: TRBV19
CDR3nt: TGTGCCAGTACTAGTACAGGGTCGAACACTGAAGCTTTCTTT
CDR3aa: CASTSTGSNTEAFF

j_gene: TRBJ2-7
d_gene: TRBD1
abundance: -
v_gene: TRBV12-5
CDR3nt: TGTGCTAGTGGGCTCCGGGACAGGGGGTCCTACGAGCAGTACTTC
CDR3aa: CASGLRDRGSYEQYF

j_gene: TRBJ2-7
d_gene: -
abundance: -
v_gene: TRBV29-1
CDR3nt: TGCAGCGTTTTAGCTAAATACGAGCAGTACTTC
CDR3aa: CSVLAKYEQYF

j_gene: TRBJ2-7
d_gene: -
abundance: -
v_gene: TRBV11-2
CDR3nt: TGTGCCAGCAGTTACTTAGGGGGGAGGGCATACGAGCAGTACTTC
CDR3aa: CASSYLGGRAYEQYF

j_gene: TRBJ2-7
d_gene: TRBD1
abundance: -
v_gene: TRBV18
CDR3nt: TGTGCCAGCTCACCAGAGTTTACAGGGGGCCTAGGGGAGCAGTACTTC
CDR3aa: CASSPEFTGGLGEQYF

j_gene: TRBJ2-1
d_gene: TRBD2
abundance: -
v_gene: TRBV4-1
CDR3nt: TGCGCCAGTACGCAGGGACTAGCGGGAGGGCCTTACAATGAGCAGTTCTTC
CDR3aa: CASTQGLAGGPYNEQFF

j_gene: TRBJ2-7
d_gene: TRBD1
abundance: -
v_gene: TRBV12-5
CDR3nt: TGTGCTAGTGGTTTGCCCCGGACAGGTGGCTCCTACGAGCAGTACTTC
CDR3aa: CASGLPRTGGSYEQYF

j_gene: TRBJ1-3
d_gene: -
abundance: -
v_gene: TRBV27
CDR3nt: TGTGCCAGCAACCAGGACAGACGGACAGGAAACACCATATATTTT
CDR3aa: CASNQDRRTGNTIYF

j_gene: TRBJ1-6
d_gene: TRBD1
abundance: few
v_gene: TRBV9
CDR3nt: TGTGCCAGCAGCGACCCTGAGACAGGGACGGATAATTCACCCCTCCACTTT
CDR3aa: CASSDPETGTDNSPLHF

j_gene: TRBJ1-2
d_gene: TRBD1
abundance: once
v_gene: TRBV18
CDR3nt: TGTGCCAGCTCACCACGACAGGGACGGGATGGCTACACCTTC
CDR3aa: CASSPRQGRDGYTF

j_gene: TRBJ2-1
d_gene: TRBD1
abundance: -
v_gene: TRBV30
CDR3nt: TGTGCCTGGAAGACAGGGTCAAACTACAATGAGCAGTTCTTC
CDR3aa: CAWKTGSNYNEQFF

j_gene: TRBJ2-5
d_gene: -
abundance: -
v_gene: TRBV30
CDR3nt: TGTGCCTGGAATCCTGGGGGCCCGGAGACCCAGTACTTC
CDR3aa: CAWNPGGPETQYF

j_gene: TRBJ2-3
d_gene: -
abundance: -
v_gene: TRBV5-1
CDR3nt: TGCGCCAGCGGACTTGACAGGGAGGAGAATCAGTATTTT
CDR3aa: CASGLDREENQYF

j_gene: TRBJ2-3
d_gene: -
abundance: once
v_gene: TRBV11-2
CDR3nt: TGTGCCAGCAGCTTAGTGTCGGGGGGCACAGATACGCAGTATTTT
CDR3aa: CASSLVSGGTDTQYF

j_gene: TRBJ2-1
d_gene: -
abundance: -
v_gene: TRBV6-4
CDR3nt: TGTGCCAGCAGTGACTCGAGGATTGGCAGGGGAAAGTTCTTC
CDR3aa: CASSDSRIGRGKFF

j_gene: TRBJ1-1
d_gene: TRBD1
abundance: -
v_gene: TRBV18
CDR3nt: TGTGCCAGCTCACCAGGACAGGGAGCGAACACTGAAGCTTTCTTT
CDR3aa: CASSPGQGANTEAFF

j_gene: TRBJ2-1
d_gene: -
abundance: -
v_gene: TRBV5-1
CDR3nt: TGCGCCAGCAGCTTGAGGGAGATCTCCTACAATGAGCAGTTCTTC
CDR3aa: CASSLREISYNEQFF

j_gene: TRBJ2-2
d_gene: TRBD2
abundance: -
v_gene: TRBV25-1
CDR3nt: TGTGCCAGCAGTGGACTAGCGGGACCAGAAGGCGGGGAGCTGTTTTTT
CDR3aa: CASSGLAGPEGGELFF

j_gene: TRBJ2-3
d_gene: -
abundance: once
v_gene: TRBV5-6
CDR3nt: TGTGCCAGCACCTCCGGGGAAACAGATACGCAGTATTTT
CDR3aa: CASTSGETDTQYF

j_gene: TRBJ1-4
d_gene: -
abundance: -
v_gene: TRBV4-3
CDR3nt: TGCGCCAGCAGCCAAGGGGCTGAAGGTGAAAAACTGTTTTTT
CDR3aa: CASSQGAEGEKLFF

j_gene: TRBJ2-1
d_gene: TRBD2
abundance: -
v_gene: TRBV6-1
CDR3nt: TGTGCCAGCACTGAGGTTAGCGGGGGCAGAAGCTCCTACAATGAGCAGTTCTTC
CDR3aa: CASTEVSGGRSSYNEQFF

j_gene: TRBJ2-1
d_gene: TRBD2
abundance: -
v_gene: TRBV7-9
CDR3nt: TGTGCCAGCAGCCTAGCGGGAGAGGGTGAGCAGTTCTTC
CDR3aa: CASSLAGEGEQFF

j_gene: TRBJ1-2
d_gene: -
abundance: -
v_gene: TRBV5-1
CDR3nt: TGCGCCAGCAGCGAAAATAGCTATGGCTACACCTTC
CDR3aa: CASSENSYGYTF

j_gene: TRBJ2-5
d_gene: TRBD2
abundance: -
v_gene: TRBV6-5
CDR3nt: TGTGCCAGCACCAAACTAGCGGTGGGGGAGACCCAGTACTTC
CDR3aa: CASTKLAVGETQYF

j_gene: TRBJ2-7
d_gene: TRBD2
abundance: -
v_gene: TRBV15
CDR3nt: TGTGCCACCAGCAGAGGGGAACTAGCGGGAGCCTACGAGCAGTACTTC
CDR3aa: CATSRGELAGAYEQYF

j_gene: TRBJ1-4
d_gene: TRBD1
abundance: -
v_gene: TRBV18
CDR3nt: TGTGCCAGCCAAGTGACAGGGGATGAAAAACTGTTTTTT
CDR3aa: CASQVTGDEKLFF

j_gene: TRBJ2-3
d_gene: -
abundance: -
v_gene: TRBV7-9
CDR3nt: TGTGCCAGTTCACAGCTCGTTGGGGATACGCAGTATTTT
CDR3aa: CASSQLVGDTQYF

j_gene: TRBJ2-3
d_gene: TRBD1
abundance: -
v_gene: TRBV27
CDR3nt: TGTGCCAGCAGTATAAACAGGGGTTCAGATACGCAGTATTTT
CDR3aa: CASSINRGSDTQYF

j_gene: TRBJ2-5
d_gene: -
abundance: -
v_gene: TRBV5-1
CDR3nt: TGCGCCAGCTCAAGAGGTGTCGAGACCCAGTACTTC
CDR3aa: CASSRGVETQYF

j_gene: TRBJ2-7
d_gene: TRBD1
abundance: -
v_gene: TRBV19
CDR3nt: TGTGCCAGTAGTGTCGGACAGGGGGCGGGATACGAGCAGTACTTC
CDR3aa: CASSVGQGAGYEQYF

j_gene: TRBJ1-1
d_gene: -
abundance: -
v_gene: TRBV6-5
CDR3nt: TGTGCCAGCAGTTACTCCTCGAGCGGGGGGGACACTGAAGCTTTCTTT
CDR3aa: CASSYSSSGGDTEAFF

j_gene: TRBJ2-7
d_gene: TRBD1
abundance: -
v_gene: TRBV29-1
CDR3nt: TGCAGCGTCCTCCGGACAGGGGTAACGTACGAGCAGTACTTC
CDR3aa: CSVLRTGVTYEQYF

j_gene: TRBJ1-5
d_gene: -
abundance: -
v_gene: TRBV18
CDR3nt: TGTGCCAGCTCCCCACTCGCGACGGAGACCCAGCATTTT
CDR3aa: CASSPLATETQHF

j_gene: TRBJ2-7
d_gene: -
abundance: -
v_gene: TRBV27
CDR3nt: TGTGCCAGCAGTTTATCGAGCGGGCCCTACGAGCAGTACTTC
CDR3aa: CASSLSSGPYEQYF

j_gene: TRBJ2-1
d_gene: TRBD1
abundance: -
v_gene: TRBV18
CDR3nt: TGTGCCAGCTCACCCACTAACAGGGGTGAGCAGTTCTTC
CDR3aa: CASSPTNRGEQFF

j_gene: TRBJ2-1
d_gene: -
abundance: -
v_gene: TRBV5-4
CDR3nt: TGTGCCAGCAGCTTCGACTCCATCCCCTACAATGAGCAGTTCTTC
CDR3aa: CASSFDSIPYNEQFF

j_gene: TRBJ1-2
d_gene: TRBD1
abundance: -
v_gene: TRBV9
CDR3nt: TGTGCCAGCAGCTCAGACAGGGTAGCTGGCTACACCTTC
CDR3aa: CASSSDRVAGYTF

j_gene: TRBJ1-2
d_gene: TRBD1
abundance: -
v_gene: TRBV19
CDR3nt: TGTGCCAGTAGTAGACAGGGGGCTAGCTATGGCTACACCTTC
CDR3aa: CASSRQGASYGYTF